The 3 T cell receptor beta chains reported below all come from one sample, sequenced in a study of response to subunit inactivated influenza vaccine (dated by TCRdb to the late 2010s). The library was obtained by RT-PCR. TCRdb shows the sequencer as Illumina HiSeq 2500. TCRdb reworked the public reads: Q25 trimming with fastp, MiXCR clone assembly, productive beta chains retained. Identical CDR3 proteins give one entry, which carries the most common genes and DNA. For this sample there are around 200,000 distinct CDR3 sequences; roughly an eighth appear just once. Clones ranked in the top ten supply about 25% of the sample. Sequencing was performed on CD8+ T cells sorted from PBMCs, taken 4 to 6 days after vaccination. These receptors all stem from a man aged 45-65 years who received an inactivated influenza vaccine. Donor details come from another sample of the same person, matched by shared clones.

This clonotype was picked up a small number of times. The chain joins TRBV4-3 to TRBJ2-1; 12 nucleotides align to TRBD2. Germline CDR1 is LGHNA and CDR2 is YSLEER. The CDR3 spans 16 residues. Trimming removed 3 bases from V and 7 bases from J; junction bases left unmatched: 7. The CDR3: CASSHATSGGTNEQFF. In nucleotides, the CDR3 is TGCGCCAGCAGCCACGCAACTAGCGGGGGGACGAATGAGCAGTTCTTC.

This clonotype was picked up a small number of times. This chain joins TRBV20-1 and TRBJ2-1; D may be TRBD2 (6 bases). The CDR3 is made up of 14 amino acids. Between the trimmed V and J ends, which lost 6 bases and 5 bases, there was a span of 17 bases. Germline V gene data show CDR1 as DFQATT and CDR2 as SNEGSKA (reference sequence). The CDR3, as DNA: TGCAGTGCGACGAGCGGGTGGTTGAACAATGAGCAGTTCTTC. It translates to CSATSGWLNNEQFF.

In its sample, this clonotype was seen a few times. The rearrangement joins TRBV6-5 to TRBJ2-7; 9 bases line up with TRBD1. CDR3 length: 16 residues. Trimming took 2 bases from V and 6 from J; bases not matched to a gene: 11. CDR1 is MNHEY and CDR2 is SVGAGI in the germline V gene. The CDR3 region is CASSYALSGTGFEQYF. The CDR3 DNA reads TGTGCCAGCAGTTACGCCTTGTCCGGGACAGGGTTCGAGCAGTACTTC.